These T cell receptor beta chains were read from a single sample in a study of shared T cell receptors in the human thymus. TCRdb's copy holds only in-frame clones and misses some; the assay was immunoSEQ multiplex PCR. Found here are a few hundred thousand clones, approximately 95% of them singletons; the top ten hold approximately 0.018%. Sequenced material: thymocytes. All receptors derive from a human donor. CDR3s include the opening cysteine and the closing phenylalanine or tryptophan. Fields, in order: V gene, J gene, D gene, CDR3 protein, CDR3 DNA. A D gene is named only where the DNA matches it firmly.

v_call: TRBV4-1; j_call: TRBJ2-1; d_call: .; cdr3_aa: CASSHQGISYNEQFF; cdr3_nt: TGCGCCAGCAGCCATCAGGGGATTTCCTACAATGAGCAGTTCTTC
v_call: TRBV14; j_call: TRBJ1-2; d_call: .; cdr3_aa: CASSQDAGCHGYTF; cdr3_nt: TGTGCCAGCAGCCAAGATGCAGGGTGCCATGGCTACACCTTC
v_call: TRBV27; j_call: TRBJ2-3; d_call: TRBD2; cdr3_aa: CASSPTGGSGRGTDTQYF; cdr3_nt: TGTGCCAGCAGTCCCACCGGGGGTAGCGGGAGGGGAACAGATACGCAGTATTTT
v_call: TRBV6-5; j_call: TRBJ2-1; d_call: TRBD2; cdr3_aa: CASSPLAGTPEQFF; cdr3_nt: TGTGCCAGCAGCCCACTAGCGGGGACTCCTGAGCAGTTCTTC
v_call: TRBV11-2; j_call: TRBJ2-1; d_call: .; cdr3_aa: CASSSDRRPYNEQFF; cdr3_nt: TGTGCCAGCAGCTCCGACAGACGCCCCTACAATGAGCAGTTCTTC
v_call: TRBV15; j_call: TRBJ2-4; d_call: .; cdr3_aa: CATSREGEGRFGDQAKNIQYF; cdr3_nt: TGTGCCACCAGCAGAGAGGGGGAAGGGAGGTTTGGTGACCAAGCCAAAAACATTCAGTACTTC
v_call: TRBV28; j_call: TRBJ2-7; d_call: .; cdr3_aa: CASRTRSYEQYF; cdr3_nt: TGTGCCAGCAGGACCCGTTCCTACGAGCAGTACTTC
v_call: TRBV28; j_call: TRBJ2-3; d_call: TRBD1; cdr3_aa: CASSPLDRGLAVDTQYF; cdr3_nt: TGTGCCAGCAGTCCACTTGACAGGGGGCTTGCGGTAGATACGCAGTATTTT
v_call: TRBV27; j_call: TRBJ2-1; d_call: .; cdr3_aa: CASSLGEDGIISYNEQFF; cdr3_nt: TGTGCCAGCAGTTTAGGTGAGGACGGGATTATCTCCTACAATGAGCAGTTCTTC
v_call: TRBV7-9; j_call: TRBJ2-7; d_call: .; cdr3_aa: CASSFRLSGEQYF; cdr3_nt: TGTGCCAGCAGCTTTCGGCTATCCGGCGAGCAGTACTTC
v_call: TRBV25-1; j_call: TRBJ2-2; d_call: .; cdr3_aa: CASSDPGADTGELFF; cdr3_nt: TGTGCCAGCAGTGACCCGGGGGCGGACACCGGGGAGCTGTTTTTT
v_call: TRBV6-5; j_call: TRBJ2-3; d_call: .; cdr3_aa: CASNYRAGSTDTQYF; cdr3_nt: TGTGCCAGCAATTACCGGGCAGGGAGCACAGATACGCAGTATTTT